The next 8 T cell receptor beta chains were all read from a single sample in a study of blood T cell repertoires in COVID-19 (dated by TCRdb to the early 2020s). The library came from the immunoSEQ multiplex PCR assay. The table comes from immuneACCESS by way of TCRdb, which keeps in-frame sequences with V and J called. Part of the clones is missing from these tables; in studies checked, under half for an unresolved V gene and the rest for unknown reasons. The sample table shows approximately 340,000 clones, and 87% are seen once. Jointly, the top ten make up around 8.9% of the sample. The sample consisted of peripheral blood. Every receptor here comes from a man between 25 and 39 years old with COVID-19, enrolled during active disease.

The chain couples TRBV5-6 to TRBJ2-1, with a weak D call TRBD2 (6 bases). Germline CDR1 and CDR2: SGHDT and YYEEEE. The CDR3 totals 14 residues. With 3 bases removed from V and 5 bases from J, the gap between germline ends came to 12 bases. CDR3 DNA: TGTGCCAGCAGCTGGGACTCCCCCAACAATGAGCAGTTCTTC. It is translated as CASSWDSPNNEQFF.

DNA of the CDR3: TGTGCCAGCAGCCTCGTGGGTTCGGGGTTCTACAATGAGCAGTTCTTC. This encodes CASSLVGSGFYNEQFF. The J gene is TRBJ2-1, the V gene TRBV5-5, with a tentative D call TRBD2 (5 bases). CDR1 is SGHKS and CDR2 is YYEKEE in the germline V gene (reference sequence). V lost 4 bases and J lost 3, with 17 bases in between. This CDR3 spans 16 amino acids.

The chain has TRBV28 and TRBJ2-3, with 8 positions matching TRBD1. Trimming took 6 bases from V and 6 from J; bases not matched to a gene: 11. The germline gives CDR1 MDHEN, CDR2 SYDVKM. The CDR3 has 15 amino acids. The CDR3 loop is CASSLSQGVSDTQYF. The CDR3, as DNA: TGTGCCAGCAGCCTTTCACAGGGGGTATCCGATACGCAGTATTTT.

This chain uses TRBV6-5 with TRBJ2-1; D is perhaps TRBD1 (7 bases). The CDR3 consists of 15 residues. Trimming took off 7 bases at V and 5 bases at J, with 18 bases between the two ends. Germline V CDR1 and CDR2: MNHEY, SVGAGI. The CDR3 region is CASTQAGTANNEQFF. Written as DNA, the CDR3 is TGTGCCAGCACACAGGCGGGGACAGCTAACAATGAGCAGTTCTTC.

This clone was recorded once. In DNA, the CDR3 is TGTGCCATCAATGGGCTAGCGGGAGTTTTCAATGAGCAGTTCTTC. Translation: CAINGLAGVFNEQFF. This chain uses TRBV10-3 with TRBJ2-1, with TRBD2 matching 10 bases. Losses at the gene ends were 7 bases for V and 6 bases for J; bases not matched to a gene: 9. Germline V gene data show CDR1 as ENHRY and CDR2 as SYGVKD. The CDR3 extends over 15 amino acids.

This clone was seen just once. The chain has TRBV6-5 and TRBJ2-3; a possible D gene is TRBD2 (6 bases). The germline gives CDR1 MNHEY, CDR2 SVGAGI. Trimming took off 2 bases at V and 2 bases at J, with 14 bases between the two ends. This CDR3 is built from 16 residues. CDR3 DNA sequence: TGTGCCAGCAGTTACGGATCGGCGGGGAACACAGATACGCAGTATTTT. Its protein is CASSYGSAGNTDTQYF.

The CDR3 is CASSFRTGGTTEAFF. The DNA of the CDR3 is TGTGCCAGCAGCTTTCGGACAGGGGGGACCACTGAAGCTTTCTTT. The gene calls are TRBV11-2 and TRBJ1-1; TRBD1 matches at 10 bases. With V trimmed by 3 bases and J by 4 bases, 5 bases remained unmatched. CDR1 SGHAT and CDR2 FQNNGV come from the germline V gene. This CDR3 has 15 residues.

The chain is built from TRBV19 and TRBJ1-4, with 7 bases that match TRBD1. The CDR3 totals 15 residues. With V trimmed by 5 bases and J by 3 bases, 6 bases remained unmatched. Germline V gene sequence: CDR1 LNHDA, CDR2 SQIVND (reference sequence). In DNA form, the CDR3 reads TGTGCCAGTAGTCTATGGACAGGCTCTAATGAAAAACTGTTTTTT. It codes for CASSLWTGSNEKLFF. Full variable domain (remainder filled in from reference TRBV19 and TRBJ1-4): DGGITQSPKYLFRKEGQNVTLSCEQNLNHDAMYWYRQDPGQGLRLIYYSQIVNDFQKGDIAEGYSVSREKKESFPLTVTSAQKNPTAFYLCASSLWTGSNEKLFFGSGTQLSVL.